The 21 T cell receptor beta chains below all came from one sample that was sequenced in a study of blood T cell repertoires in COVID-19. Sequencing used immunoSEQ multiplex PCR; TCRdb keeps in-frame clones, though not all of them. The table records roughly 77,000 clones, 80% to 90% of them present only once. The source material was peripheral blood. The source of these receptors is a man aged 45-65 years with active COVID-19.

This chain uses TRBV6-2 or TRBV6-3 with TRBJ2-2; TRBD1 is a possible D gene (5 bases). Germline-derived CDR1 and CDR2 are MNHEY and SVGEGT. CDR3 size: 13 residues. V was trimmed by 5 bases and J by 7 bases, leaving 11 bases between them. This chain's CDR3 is CASSDRDGGELFF. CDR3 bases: TGTGCCAGCAGTGACAGAGACGGCGGGGAGCTGTTTTTT.

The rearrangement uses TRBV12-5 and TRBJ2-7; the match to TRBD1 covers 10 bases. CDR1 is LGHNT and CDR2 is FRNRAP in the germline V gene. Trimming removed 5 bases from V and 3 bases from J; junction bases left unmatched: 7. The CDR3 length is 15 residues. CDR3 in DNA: TGTGCTAGTGGTCCATTGGGACAGGGGAACTACGAGCAGTACTTC. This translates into CASGPLGQGNYEQYF.

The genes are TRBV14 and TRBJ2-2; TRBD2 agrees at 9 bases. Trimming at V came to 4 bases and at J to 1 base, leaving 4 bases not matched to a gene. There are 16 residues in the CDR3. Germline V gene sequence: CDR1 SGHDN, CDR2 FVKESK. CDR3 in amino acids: CASSLGLAMNTGELFF. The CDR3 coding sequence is TGTGCCAGCAGCCTAGGACTAGCGATGAACACCGGGGAGCTGTTTTTT. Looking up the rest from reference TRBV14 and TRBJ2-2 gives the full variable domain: EAGVTQFPSHSVIEKGQTVTLRCDPISGHDNLYWYRRVMGKEIKFLLHFVKESKQDESGMPNNRFLAERTGGTYSTLKVQPAELEDSGVYFCASSLGLAMNTGELFFGEGSRLTVL.

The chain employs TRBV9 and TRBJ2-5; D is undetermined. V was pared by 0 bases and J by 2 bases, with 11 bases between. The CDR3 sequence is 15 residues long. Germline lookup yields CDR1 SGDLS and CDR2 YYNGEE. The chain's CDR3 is CASSVGGLTQETQYF. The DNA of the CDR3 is TGTGCCAGCAGCGTAGGTGGTCTTACTCAAGAGACCCAGTACTTC. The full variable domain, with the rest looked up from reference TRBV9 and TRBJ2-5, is DSGVTQTPKHLITATGQRVTLRCSPRSGDLSVYWYQQSLDQGLQFLIQYYNGEERAKGNILERFSAQQFPDLHSELNLSSLELGDSALYFCASSVGGLTQETQYFGPGTRLLVL.

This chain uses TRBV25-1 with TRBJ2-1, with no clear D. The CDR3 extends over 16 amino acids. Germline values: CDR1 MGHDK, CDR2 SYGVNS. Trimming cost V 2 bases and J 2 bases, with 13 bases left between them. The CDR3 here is CASSERGNLPYNEQFF. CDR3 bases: TGTGCCAGCAGTGAAAGAGGTAATCTACCCTACAATGAGCAGTTCTTC.

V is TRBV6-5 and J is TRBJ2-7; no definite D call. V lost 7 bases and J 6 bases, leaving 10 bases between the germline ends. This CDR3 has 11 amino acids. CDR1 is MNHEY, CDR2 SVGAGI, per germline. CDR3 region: CASTRSGEQYF. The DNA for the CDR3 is TGTGCCAGCACTCGGTCGGGCGAGCAGTACTTC.

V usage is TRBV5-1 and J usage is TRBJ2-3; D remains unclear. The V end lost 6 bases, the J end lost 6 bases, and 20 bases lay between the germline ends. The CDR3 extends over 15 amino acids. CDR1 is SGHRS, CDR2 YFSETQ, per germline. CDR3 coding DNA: TGCGCCAGCACCCCGCCCCAGTTTGAGGCGGATACGCAGTATTTT. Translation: CASTPPQFEADTQYF.

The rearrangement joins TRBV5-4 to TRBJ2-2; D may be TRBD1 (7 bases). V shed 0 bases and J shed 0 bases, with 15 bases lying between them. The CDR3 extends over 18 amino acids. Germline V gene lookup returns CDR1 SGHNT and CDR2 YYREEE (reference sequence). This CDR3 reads CASSLGGGTVTNTGELFF. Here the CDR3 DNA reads TGTGCCAGCAGCTTGGGAGGGGGGACAGTAACGAACACCGGGGAGCTGTTTTTT.

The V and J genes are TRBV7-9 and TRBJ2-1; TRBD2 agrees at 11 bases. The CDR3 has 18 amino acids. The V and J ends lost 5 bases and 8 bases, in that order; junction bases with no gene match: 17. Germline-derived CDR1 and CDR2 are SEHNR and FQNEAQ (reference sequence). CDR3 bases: TGTGCCAGCAGCAATTTCCTAGCGGGGGGCCTCCCTTTGGATGAGCAGTTCTTC. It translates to CASSNFLAGGLPLDEQFF.

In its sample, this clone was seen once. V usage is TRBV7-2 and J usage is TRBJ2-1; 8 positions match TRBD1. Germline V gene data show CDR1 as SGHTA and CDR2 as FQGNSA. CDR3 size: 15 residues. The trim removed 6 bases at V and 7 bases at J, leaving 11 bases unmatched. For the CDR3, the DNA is TGTGCCAGCAGTCGACAGGGGCCGACGATAAATGAGCAGTTCTTC. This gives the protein CASSRQGPTINEQFF. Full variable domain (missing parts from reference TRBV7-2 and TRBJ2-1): GAGVSQSPSNKVTEKGKDVELRCDPISGHTALYWYRQSLGQGLEFLIYFQGNSAPDKSGLPSDRFSAERTGGSVSTLTIQRTQQEDSAVYLCASSRQGPTINEQFFGPGTRLTVL.

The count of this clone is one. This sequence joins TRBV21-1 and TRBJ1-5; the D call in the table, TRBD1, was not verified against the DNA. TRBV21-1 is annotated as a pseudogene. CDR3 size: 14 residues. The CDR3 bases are TGTGCCAGCAGCAAAGGAACAGGCAATCAGCCCCAGCATTTT. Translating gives CASSKGTGNQPQHF.

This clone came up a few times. The CDR3 region is CASSLSDSYQETQYF. CDR3 sequence (DNA): TGTGCCAGCAGCTTATCCGACAGCTACCAAGAGACCCAGTACTTC. The rearrangement joins TRBV7-8 to TRBJ2-5; D might be TRBD1 (5 bases). Trimming removed 2 bases at V and 0 bases at J, with 10 bases between. The CDR3 is 15 residues long. CDR1 and CDR2 from the germline V gene are SGHVS and FQNEAQ.

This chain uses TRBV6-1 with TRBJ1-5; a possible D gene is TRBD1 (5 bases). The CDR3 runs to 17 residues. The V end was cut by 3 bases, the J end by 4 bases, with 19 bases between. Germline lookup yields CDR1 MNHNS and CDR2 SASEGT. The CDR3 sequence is CASSDGWLTAGNQPQHF. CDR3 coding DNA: TGTGCCAGCAGTGATGGATGGTTGACAGCTGGAAATCAGCCCCAGCATTTT.

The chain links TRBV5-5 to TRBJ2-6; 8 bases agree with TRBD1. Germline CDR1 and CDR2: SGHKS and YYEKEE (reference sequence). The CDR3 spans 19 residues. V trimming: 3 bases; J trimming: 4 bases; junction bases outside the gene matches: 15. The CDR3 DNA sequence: TGTGCCAGCAGCTCTGACAGGGGCCCGACCCGACCGGGGGCCAACGTCCTGACTTTC. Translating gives CASSSDRGPTRPGANVLTF.

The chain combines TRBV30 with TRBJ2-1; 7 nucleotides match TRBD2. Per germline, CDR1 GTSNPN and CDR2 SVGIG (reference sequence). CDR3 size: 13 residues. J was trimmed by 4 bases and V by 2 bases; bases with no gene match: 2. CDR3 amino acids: CAWSTGGYNEQFF. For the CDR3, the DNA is TGTGCCTGGAGTACGGGGGGATACAATGAGCAGTTCTTC.

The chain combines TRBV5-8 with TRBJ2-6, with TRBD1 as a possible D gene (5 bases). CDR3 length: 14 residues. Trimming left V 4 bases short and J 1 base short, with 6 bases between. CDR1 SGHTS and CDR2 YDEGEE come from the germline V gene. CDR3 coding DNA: TGTGCCAGCAGCAGACAGTCTGGGGCCAACGTCCTGACTTTC. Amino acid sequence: CASSRQSGANVLTF.

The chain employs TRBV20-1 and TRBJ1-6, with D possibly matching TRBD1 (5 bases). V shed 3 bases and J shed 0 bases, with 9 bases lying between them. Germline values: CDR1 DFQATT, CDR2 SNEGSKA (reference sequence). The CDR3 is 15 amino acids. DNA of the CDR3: TGCAGTGCTAGTTGGGGCAGCTCCTATAATTCACCCCTCCACTTT. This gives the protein CSASWGSSYNSPLHF.

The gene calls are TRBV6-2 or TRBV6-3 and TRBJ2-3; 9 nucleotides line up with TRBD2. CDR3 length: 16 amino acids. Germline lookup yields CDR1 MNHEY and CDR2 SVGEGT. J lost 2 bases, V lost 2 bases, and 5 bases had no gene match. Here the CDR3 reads CASSYPTSGPTDTQYF. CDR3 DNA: TGTGCCAGCAGTTACCCAACTAGCGGGCCCACAGATACGCAGTATTTT.

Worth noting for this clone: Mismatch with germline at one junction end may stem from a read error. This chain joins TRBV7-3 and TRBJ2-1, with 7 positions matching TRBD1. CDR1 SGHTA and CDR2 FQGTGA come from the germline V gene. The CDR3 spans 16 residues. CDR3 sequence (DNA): TGTGCCAGCAGCGCTCACAACAGGGGAACCTATAATGAGCAGTTCTTC. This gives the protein CASSAHNRGTYNEQFF.

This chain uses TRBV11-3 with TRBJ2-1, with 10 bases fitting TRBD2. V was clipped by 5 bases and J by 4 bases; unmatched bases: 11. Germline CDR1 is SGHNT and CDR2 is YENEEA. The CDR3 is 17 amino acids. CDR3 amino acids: CASSPYRSSGGYNEQFF. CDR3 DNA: TGTGCCAGCAGCCCATACCGCTCTAGCGGGGGATACAATGAGCAGTTCTTC.

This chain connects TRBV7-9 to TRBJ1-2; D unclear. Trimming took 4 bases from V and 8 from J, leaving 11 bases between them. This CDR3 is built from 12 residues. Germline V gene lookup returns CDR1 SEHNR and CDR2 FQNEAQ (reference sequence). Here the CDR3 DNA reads TGTGCCAGCAGCTCGGCCGAGGTGGGCTACACCTTC. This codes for CASSSAEVGYTF.